These 24 T cell receptor beta chains originate from one sample sequenced in a study of CD8 T cells in Susac syndrome. The authors reverse transcribed roughly 0.5 to 1 ug RNA with random hexamers. TCRdb ran MiXCR on the immunoSEQ multiplex PCR reads and lists one entry per CDR3 protein. In the table there are 200,000 to 300,000 distinct CDR3 sequences, about 96% of which are singletons. The sample comprised CD4+ T cells from PBMCs. Receptors originate from a human donor with Susac syndrome.

The chain's CDR3 is CASSVSGGAKNNEQFF. Here the CDR3 DNA reads TGTGCCAGCAGCGTTTCAGGGGGCGCGAAAAACAATGAGCAGTTCTTC. V is TRBV9 and J is TRBJ2-1; TRBD1 aligns across 8 bases. The trim removed 2 bases at V and 5 bases at J, leaving 9 bases unmatched. CDR1 and CDR2 (germline): SGDLS, YYNGEE. The CDR3 runs 16 residues.

The chain links TRBV5-4 to TRBJ2-1; 7 bases fit TRBD2. Germline V gene sequence: CDR1 SGHNT, CDR2 YYREEE (reference sequence). V lost 4 bases, J lost 3 bases, and 4 bases stayed unmatched. The CDR3 is 14 residues long. The chain's CDR3 is CASSLGLNYNEQFF. In DNA, the CDR3 is TGTGCCAGCAGCCTGGGACTAAACTACAATGAGCAGTTCTTC.

This chain uses TRBV18 with TRBJ1-1; D is uncertain. The CDR3 is 14 residues long. Germline CDR1 and CDR2: KGHSH and LQKENI. V was clipped by 1 base and J by 3 bases, with 9 bases between them. In DNA form, the CDR3 reads TGTGCCAGCTCACCACTACCTGGGGACACTGAAGCTTTCTTT. It specifies CASSPLPGDTEAFF.

V gene TRBV4-1 combines with J gene TRBJ2-2; D perhaps matches TRBD2 (5 bases). The CDR3 is made up of 16 amino acids. V lost 1 base and J lost 6, with 15 bases in between. Germline CDR1 is MGHRA and CDR2 is YSYEKL. CDR3 DNA: TGCGCCAGCAGCCAAGGGGTCGGGGTATCTGCCGGGGAGCTGTTTTTT. This translates into CASSQGVGVSAGELFF.

The chain employs TRBV12-3 or TRBV12-4 and TRBJ2-5; TRBD1 matches 10 bases. CDR3 length: 15 amino acids. The J segment lost 4 bases and the V segment lost 5 bases, leaving 7 bases of the junction unmatched. CDR3 DNA sequence: TGTGCCAGCAGTCTAGACAGGGGGCTGGGAGAGACCCAGTACTTC. Protein sequence: CASSLDRGLGETQYF.

The DNA for the CDR3 is TGTGCCAGCTCACCAAGGACTAGCACCGGGGAGCTGTTTTTT. Protein product: CASSPRTSTGELFF. The chain carries TRBV18 and TRBJ2-2, with 7 bases identical to TRBD2. Germline-derived CDR1 and CDR2 are KGHSH and LQKENI. Unmatched junction bases numbered 1, after V lost 2 bases and J lost 4 bases. The CDR3 loop spans 14 amino acids.

The chain combines TRBV7-3 with TRBJ1-2; possible D gene TRBD1, 6 bases. The CDR3 is 14 residues long. CDR1 SGHTA and CDR2 FQGTGA come from the germline V gene. Between the trimmed V and J ends, which lost 5 bases and 0 bases, there was a span of 10 bases. DNA of the CDR3: TGTGCCAGCAGCCTGGACAGTACTAACTATGGCTACACCTTC. Protein sequence: CASSLDSTNYGYTF.

The chain couples TRBV28 to TRBJ1-4; D perhaps matches TRBD1 (5 bases). CDR1 is MDHEN and CDR2 is SYDVKM in the germline V gene. Trimming removed 3 bases at V and 6 bases at J, with 8 bases between. The CDR3 contains 13 residues. For the CDR3, the DNA is TGTGCCAGCAGTTTGATAGGGGATGAAAAACTGTTTTTT. Translation gives CASSLIGDEKLFF.

The CDR3 sequence: CASSHYYLANEQFF. The CDR3 DNA follows: TGCGCCAGCAGCCATTACTATCTTGCTAATGAGCAGTTCTTC. The chain couples TRBV4-1 to TRBJ2-1; D gene ambiguous. V was cut by 3 bases and J by 7 bases, with 13 bases left in between. The CDR3 is 14 residues long. Germline-derived CDR1 and CDR2 are MGHRA and YSYEKL.

The chain carries TRBV5-8 and TRBJ2-3, with 7 nucleotides matching TRBD2. In germline, CDR1 is SGHTS, CDR2 YDEGEE. The CDR3 is 18 residues long. The V segment lost 3 bases and the J segment 0 bases; nucleotides outside the gene matches: 13. The CDR3: CASSSASASGASTDTQYF. The CDR3 nucleotides are TGTGCCAGCAGCTCCGCTTCCGCAAGCGGGGCTAGCACAGATACGCAGTATTTT. The whole variable domain, remainder taken from reference TRBV5-8 and TRBJ2-3, is EAGVTQSPTHLIKTRGQQATLRCSPISGHTSVYWYQQALGLGLQFLLWYDEGEERNRGNFPPRFSGRQFPNYSSELNVNALELEDSALYLCASSSASASGASTDTQYFGPGTRLTVL.

V usage is TRBV30 and J usage is TRBJ1-1; D gene uncertain. V dropped 0 bases and J dropped 3 bases, with 8 bases sitting between them. This CDR3 is 13 amino acids long. Germline V gene lookup returns CDR1 GTSNPN and CDR2 SVGIG (reference sequence). CDR3 coding DNA: TGTGCCTGGAGTGTAGTCACTTACACTGAAGCTTTCTTT. Translated: CAWSVVTYTEAFF.

The chain has TRBV5-1 and TRBJ1-1; D gene unclear. The CDR3 covers 12 residues. The germline gives CDR1 SGHRS, CDR2 YFSETQ. V was clipped by 5 bases and J by 0 bases, with 5 bases between them. The CDR3 DNA reads as TGCGCCAGCAGTAACGTGAACACTGAAGCTTTCTTT. Its protein product is CASSNVNTEAFF.

V usage is TRBV30 and J usage is TRBJ1-2; no reliable D call. In germline, CDR1 is GTSNPN, CDR2 SVGIG (reference sequence). Deletions cut 0 bases from V and 4 bases from J, with 9 bases between. The CDR3 contains 13 residues. The CDR3 sequence is CAWSVRPLYGYTF. CDR3 DNA sequence: TGTGCCTGGAGTGTACGGCCCCTCTATGGCTACACCTTC.

The chain joins TRBV7-9 to TRBJ2-7, with TRBD2 as a possible D gene (6 bases). Germline CDR1 is SEHNR and CDR2 is FQNEAQ (reference sequence). CDR3 length: 13 amino acids. V was clipped by 5 bases and J by 4 bases, with 12 bases between them. The DNA for the CDR3 is TGTGCCAGCAGCCCGGGACTTCATTACGAGCAGTACTTC. Protein sequence: CASSPGLHYEQYF.

The gene calls are TRBV20-1 and TRBJ2-1; D ambiguous. Trimming took 5 bases from V and 6 from J, leaving 8 bases between them. The CDR3 has 11 amino acids. CDR1 DFQATT and CDR2 SNEGSKA come from the germline V gene (reference sequence). The CDR3 sequence: CSALSTNEQFF. The CDR3 nucleotides read TGCAGTGCTCTTAGCACCAATGAGCAGTTCTTC.

The chain links TRBV7-3 to TRBJ2-1, with a weak D call TRBD2 (5 bases). V was trimmed by 0 bases and J by 7 bases, leaving 10 bases between them. Germline values: CDR1 SGHTA, CDR2 FQGTGA. The CDR3 contains 14 residues. CDR3 protein: CASSLTGVGNEQFF. CDR3 coding DNA: TGTGCCAGCAGCTTAACGGGAGTGGGGAATGAGCAGTTCTTC.

The rearrangement joins TRBV12-3 or TRBV12-4 to TRBJ2-2, with D possibly matching TRBD2 (5 bases). Trimming stripped 11 bases from V and 1 base from J, with 11 bases between. This CDR3 has 13 amino acids. DNA for the CDR3: TGTGCCGACAAGGGAGAGAACACCGGGGAGCTGTTTTTT. It specifies CADKGENTGELFF.

V and J are TRBV12-3 or TRBV12-4 and TRBJ1-1; no clear D. Deletions cut 5 bases from V and 0 bases from J, with 13 bases between. The CDR3 extends over 15 amino acids. CDR3 loop: CASSRLTDLNTEAFF. Here the CDR3 DNA reads TGTGCCAGCAGTCGACTCACGGACTTGAACACTGAAGCTTTCTTT.

This chain uses TRBV18 with TRBJ2-7; D unclear. Germline V gives CDR1 KGHSH, CDR2 LQKENI. CDR3 size: 15 residues. V lost 0 bases, J lost 2 bases, and 11 bases lay in between. The CDR3, as DNA: TGTGCCAGCTCACCACCGAGCAAGGGTCCCTACGAGCAGTACTTC. This encodes CASSPPSKGPYEQYF.

The genes are TRBV30 and TRBJ2-2; the D is unclear. The germline gives CDR1 GTSNPN, CDR2 SVGIG (reference sequence). The CDR3 contains 14 residues. Between the trimmed V and J ends, which lost 0 bases and 6 bases, there was a span of 11 bases. CDR3 amino acids: CAWSVRPVAGELFF. The CDR3, as DNA: TGTGCCTGGAGTGTAAGACCTGTAGCCGGGGAGCTGTTTTTT.

The J gene is TRBJ1-1, the V gene TRBV30; possible D gene TRBD1, 5 bases. The CDR3 sequence is 14 residues long. V lost 0 bases and J 4 bases, leaving 12 bases between the germline ends. CDR1 is GTSNPN, CDR2 SVGIG, per germline (reference sequence). As DNA, the CDR3 is TGTGCCTGGAGTGTATATTCGGGGCCCACTGAAGCTTTCTTT. Its translation is CAWSVYSGPTEAFF.

The rearrangement links TRBV24-1 to TRBJ2-3; D is possibly TRBD2 (5 bases). CDR3 length equals 11 residues. Germline loops: CDR1 KGHDR, CDR2 SFDVKD. V was pared by 6 bases and J by 14 bases, with 14 bases between. CDR3 nucleotide sequence: TGTGCCACCAGTCGGACTGATTTATGGTATTTT. This codes for CATSRTDLWYF.

The genes are TRBV24-1 and TRBJ2-1; D is perhaps TRBD2 (6 bases). CDR3 length equals 14 residues. CDR1 and CDR2 (germline): KGHDR, SFDVKD. The V end was cut by 4 bases, the J end by 6 bases, with 12 bases between. The CDR3 DNA is TGTGCCACCAGTGACTTCGGAGCGGGCAATGAGCAGTTCTTC. Residues: CATSDFGAGNEQFF.

The chain combines TRBV20-1 with TRBJ2-7; 7 bases align to TRBD1. V was pared by 6 bases and J by 2 bases, with 13 bases of the junction left unmatched. The CDR3 extends over 15 amino acids. The germline gives CDR1 DFQATT, CDR2 SNEGSKA (reference sequence). This CDR3 is CSATRSRTGAYEQYF. The CDR3 DNA reads as TGCAGTGCCACTAGATCTCGGACAGGAGCCTACGAGCAGTACTTC.